The clone carrying this T cell receptor beta chain was found a few times. The antigen is unknown. The data were obtained in a study of PD-1 blockade in classical Hodgkin lymphoma. Study-wide points: The study reported lower baseline TCR diversity in newly diagnosed patients than in healthy donors. With CD4+ cells, TCR diversity rose significantly by C4D1, but not with CD8+ cells.

The CDR3 runs to 14 residues. Trimming removed 3 bases from V and 4 bases from J, with 11 bases in between. CDR1 and CDR2 from the germline V gene are SGHRS and YFSETQ. Here immunoSEQ multiplex PCR was the method, and the copy in TCRdb shows in-frame clones only, minus some. Of about 34,000 clones listed, just over 75% were seen once; the top ten hold about 15%. In every patient, relapse followed autologous stem cell transplantation, while exposure to brentuximab vedotin differed. This chain joins TRBV5-1 and TRBJ1-3; weak D call: TRBD1 (6 bases). The sequencing here drew on peripheral blood mononuclear cells (PBMCs), taken before the second cycle of nivolumab. This receptor was taken from a human donor with classical Hodgkin lymphoma. This CDR3 is CASSSSGTGNTIYF. The CDR3 DNA is TGCGCCAGCAGCTCCTCCGGGACAGGAAACACCATATATTTT.